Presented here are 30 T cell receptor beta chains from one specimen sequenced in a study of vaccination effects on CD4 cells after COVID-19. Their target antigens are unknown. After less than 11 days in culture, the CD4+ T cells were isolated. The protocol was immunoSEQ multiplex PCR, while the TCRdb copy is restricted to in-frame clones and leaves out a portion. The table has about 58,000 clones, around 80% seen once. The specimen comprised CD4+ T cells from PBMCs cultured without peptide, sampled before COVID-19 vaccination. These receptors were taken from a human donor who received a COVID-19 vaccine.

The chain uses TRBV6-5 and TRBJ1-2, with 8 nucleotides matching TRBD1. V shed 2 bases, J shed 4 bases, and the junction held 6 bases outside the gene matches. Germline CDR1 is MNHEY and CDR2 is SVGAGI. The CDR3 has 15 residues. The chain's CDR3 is CASSYDGQGGYGYTF. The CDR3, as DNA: TGTGCCAGCAGTTACGATGGACAGGGAGGCTATGGCTACACCTTC.

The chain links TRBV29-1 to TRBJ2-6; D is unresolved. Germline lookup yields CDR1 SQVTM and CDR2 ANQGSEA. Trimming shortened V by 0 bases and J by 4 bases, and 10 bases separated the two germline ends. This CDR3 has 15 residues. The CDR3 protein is CSVEDTGVGANVLTF. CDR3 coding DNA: TGCAGCGTTGAAGATACGGGCGTCGGGGCCAACGTCCTGACTTTC.

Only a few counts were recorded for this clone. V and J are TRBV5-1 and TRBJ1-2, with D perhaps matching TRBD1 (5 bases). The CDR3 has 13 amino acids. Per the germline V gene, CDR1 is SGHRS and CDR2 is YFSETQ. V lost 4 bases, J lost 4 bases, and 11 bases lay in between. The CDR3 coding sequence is TGCGCCAGCAGCCAGGGATCTACCTATGGCTACACCTTC. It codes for CASSQGSTYGYTF.

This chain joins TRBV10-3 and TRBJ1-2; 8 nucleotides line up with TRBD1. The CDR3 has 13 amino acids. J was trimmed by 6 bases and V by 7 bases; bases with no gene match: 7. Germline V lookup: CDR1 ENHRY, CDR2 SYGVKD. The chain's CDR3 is CAIKEDRVDGYTF. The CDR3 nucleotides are TGTGCCATCAAGGAGGACAGGGTGGATGGCTACACCTTC.

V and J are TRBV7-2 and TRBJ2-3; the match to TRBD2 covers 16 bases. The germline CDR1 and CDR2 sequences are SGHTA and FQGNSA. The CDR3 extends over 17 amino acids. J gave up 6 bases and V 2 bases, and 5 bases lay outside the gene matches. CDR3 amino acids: CASSLKGLAGGQDTQYF. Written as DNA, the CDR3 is TGTGCCAGCAGCTTAAAGGGACTAGCGGGGGGGCAGGATACGCAGTATTTT. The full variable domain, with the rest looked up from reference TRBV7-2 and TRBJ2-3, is GAGVSQSPSNKVTEKGKDVELRCDPISGHTALYWYRQSLGQGLEFLIYFQGNSAPDKSGLPSDRFSAERTGGSVSTLTIQRTQQEDSAVYLCASSLKGLAGGQDTQYFGPGTRLTVL.

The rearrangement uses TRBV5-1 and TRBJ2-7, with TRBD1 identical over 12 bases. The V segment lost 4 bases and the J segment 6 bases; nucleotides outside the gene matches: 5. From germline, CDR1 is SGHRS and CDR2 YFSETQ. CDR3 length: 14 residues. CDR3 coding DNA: TGCGCCAGCAGCCTGGGACAGGGGGCCAGCGAGCAGTACGTC. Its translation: CASSLGQGASEQYV.

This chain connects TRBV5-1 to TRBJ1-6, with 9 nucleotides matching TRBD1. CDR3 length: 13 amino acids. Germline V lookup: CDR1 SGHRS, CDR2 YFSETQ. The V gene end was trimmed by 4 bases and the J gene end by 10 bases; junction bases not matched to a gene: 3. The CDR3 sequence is CASSRTGESPLHF. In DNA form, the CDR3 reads TGCGCCAGCAGCCGGACAGGGGAATCACCCCTCCACTTT.

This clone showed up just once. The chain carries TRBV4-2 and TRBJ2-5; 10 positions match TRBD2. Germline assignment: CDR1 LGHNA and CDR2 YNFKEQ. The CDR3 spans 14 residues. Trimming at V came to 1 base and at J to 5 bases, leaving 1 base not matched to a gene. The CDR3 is CASSQVTSGETQYF. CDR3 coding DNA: TGTGCCAGCAGCCAAGTGACTAGCGGGGAGACCCAGTACTTC.

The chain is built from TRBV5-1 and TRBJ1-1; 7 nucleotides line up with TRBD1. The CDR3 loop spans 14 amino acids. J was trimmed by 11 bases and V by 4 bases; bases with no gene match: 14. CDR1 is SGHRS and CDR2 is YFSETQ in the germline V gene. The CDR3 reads CASSLGQSDLQAFF. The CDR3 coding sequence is TGCGCCAGCAGCCTGGGACAGTCAGACTTGCAGGCTTTCTTT. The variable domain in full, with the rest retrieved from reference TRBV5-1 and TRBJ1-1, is KAGVTQTPRYLIKTRGQQVTLSCSPISGHRSVSWYQQTPGQGLQFLFEYFSETQRNKGNFPGRFSGRQFSNSRSEMNVSTLELGDSALYLCASSLGQSDLQAFFGQGTRLTVV.

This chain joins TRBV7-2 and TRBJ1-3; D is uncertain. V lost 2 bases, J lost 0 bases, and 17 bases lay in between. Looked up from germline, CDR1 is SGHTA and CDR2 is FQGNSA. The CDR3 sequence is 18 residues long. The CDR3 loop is CASSLFYVKESSGNTIYF. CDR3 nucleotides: TGTGCCAGCAGCTTATTCTACGTAAAGGAGAGCTCTGGAAACACCATATATTTT.

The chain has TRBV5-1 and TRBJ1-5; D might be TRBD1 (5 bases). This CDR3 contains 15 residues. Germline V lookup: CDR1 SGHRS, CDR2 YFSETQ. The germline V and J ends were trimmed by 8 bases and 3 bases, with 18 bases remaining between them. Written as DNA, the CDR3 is TGCGCCAGTCAGGGTTCCGGATTTGTCAATCAGCCCCAGCATTTT. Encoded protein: CASQGSGFVNQPQHF.

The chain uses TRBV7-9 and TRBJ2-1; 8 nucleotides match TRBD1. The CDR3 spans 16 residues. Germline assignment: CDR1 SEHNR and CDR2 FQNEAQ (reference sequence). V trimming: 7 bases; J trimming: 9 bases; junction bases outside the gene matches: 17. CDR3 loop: CASTSPSGGRGPEQFF. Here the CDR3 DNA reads TGTGCCAGCACCTCCCCCTCCGGAGGCAGGGGGCCTGAGCAGTTCTTC.

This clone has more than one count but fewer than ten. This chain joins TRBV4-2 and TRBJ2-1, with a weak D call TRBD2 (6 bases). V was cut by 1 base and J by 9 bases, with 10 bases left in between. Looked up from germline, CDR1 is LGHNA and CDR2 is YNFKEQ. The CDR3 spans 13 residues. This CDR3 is CASSQVLGGEQFF. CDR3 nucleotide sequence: TGTGCCAGCAGCCAAGTCTTGGGAGGTGAGCAGTTCTTC.

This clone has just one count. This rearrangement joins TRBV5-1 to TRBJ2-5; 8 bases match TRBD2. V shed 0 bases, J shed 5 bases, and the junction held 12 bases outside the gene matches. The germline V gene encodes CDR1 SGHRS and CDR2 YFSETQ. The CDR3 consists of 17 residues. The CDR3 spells CASSLAPAGGGGETQYF. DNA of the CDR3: TGCGCCAGCAGCTTGGCCCCCGCGGGGGGAGGCGGGGAGACCCAGTACTTC.

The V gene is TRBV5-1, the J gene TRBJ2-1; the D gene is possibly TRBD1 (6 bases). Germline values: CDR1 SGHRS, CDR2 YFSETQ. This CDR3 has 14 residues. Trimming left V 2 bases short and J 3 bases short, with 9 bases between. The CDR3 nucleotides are TGCGCCAGCAGCTTTGACAGGATCTACAATGAGCAGTTCTTC. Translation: CASSFDRIYNEQFF.

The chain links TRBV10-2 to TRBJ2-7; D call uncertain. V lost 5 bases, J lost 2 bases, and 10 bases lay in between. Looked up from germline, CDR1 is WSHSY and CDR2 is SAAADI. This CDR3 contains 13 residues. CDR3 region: CASSLVRTYEQYV. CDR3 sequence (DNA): TGCGCCAGCAGTCTAGTCCGAACCTACGAGCAGTACGTC.

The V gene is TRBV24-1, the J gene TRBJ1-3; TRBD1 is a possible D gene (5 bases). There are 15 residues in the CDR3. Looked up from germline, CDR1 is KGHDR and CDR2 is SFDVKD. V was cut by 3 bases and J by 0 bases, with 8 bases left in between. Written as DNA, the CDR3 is TGTGCCACCAGTGATCACAGGAGCTCTGGAAACACCATATATTTT. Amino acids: CATSDHRSSGNTIYF.

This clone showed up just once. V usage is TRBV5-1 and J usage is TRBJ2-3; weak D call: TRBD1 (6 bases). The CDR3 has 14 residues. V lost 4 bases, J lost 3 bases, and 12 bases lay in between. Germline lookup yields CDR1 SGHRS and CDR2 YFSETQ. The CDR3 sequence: CASSSEGGTDTQYF. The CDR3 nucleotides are TGCGCCAGCAGCAGCGAAGGGGGAACAGATACGCAGTATTTT.

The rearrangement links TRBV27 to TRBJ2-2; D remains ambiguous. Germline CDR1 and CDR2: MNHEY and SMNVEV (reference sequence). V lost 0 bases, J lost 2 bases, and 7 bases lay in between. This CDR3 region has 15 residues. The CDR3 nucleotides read TGTGCCAGCAGTTTATCGGCCAGAAACACCGGGGAGCTGTTTTTT. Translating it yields CASSLSARNTGELFF.

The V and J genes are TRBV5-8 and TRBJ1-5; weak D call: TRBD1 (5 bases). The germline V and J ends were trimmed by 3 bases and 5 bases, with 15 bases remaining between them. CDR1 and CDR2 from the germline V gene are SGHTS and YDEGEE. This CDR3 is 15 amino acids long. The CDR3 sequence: CASSWNAGKDQPQHF. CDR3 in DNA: TGTGCCAGCAGCTGGAATGCAGGGAAAGATCAGCCCCAGCATTTT.

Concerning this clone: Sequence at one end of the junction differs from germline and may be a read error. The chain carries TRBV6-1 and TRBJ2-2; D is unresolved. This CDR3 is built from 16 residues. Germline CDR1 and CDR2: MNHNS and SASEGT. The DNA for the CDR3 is TGTGCCAGCAATGAATCCCCCCACCTAAACACCGGGGAGCTGTTTTTT. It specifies CASNESPHLNTGELFF.

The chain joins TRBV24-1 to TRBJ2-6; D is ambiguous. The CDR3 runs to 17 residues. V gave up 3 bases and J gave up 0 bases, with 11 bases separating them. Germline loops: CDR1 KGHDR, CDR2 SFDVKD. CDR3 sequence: CATSDPGRNSGANVLTF. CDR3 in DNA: TGTGCCACCAGTGATCCCGGACGTAACTCTGGGGCCAACGTCCTGACTTTC.

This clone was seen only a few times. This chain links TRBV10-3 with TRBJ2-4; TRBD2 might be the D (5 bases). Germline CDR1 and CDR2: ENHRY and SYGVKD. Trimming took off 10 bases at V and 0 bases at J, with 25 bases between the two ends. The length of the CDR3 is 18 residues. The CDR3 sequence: CATSHERHGILAKNIQYF. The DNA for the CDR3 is TGTGCCACATCCCACGAACGTCACGGGATACTAGCCAAAAACATTCAGTACTTC.

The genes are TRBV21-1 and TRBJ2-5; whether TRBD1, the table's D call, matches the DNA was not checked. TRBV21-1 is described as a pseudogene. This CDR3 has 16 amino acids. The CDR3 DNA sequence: TGTGCCAGCAGCCCCCGGGACAGACGGTACCAAGAGACCCAGTACTTC. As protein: CASSPRDRRYQETQYF.

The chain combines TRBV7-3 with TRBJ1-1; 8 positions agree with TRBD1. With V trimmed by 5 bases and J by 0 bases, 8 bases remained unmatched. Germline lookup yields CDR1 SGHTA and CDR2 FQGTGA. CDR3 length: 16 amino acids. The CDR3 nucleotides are TGTGCCAGCAGCCTTCAGGGGGCGGGCCTGAACACTGAAGCTTTCTTT. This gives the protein CASSLQGAGLNTEAFF.

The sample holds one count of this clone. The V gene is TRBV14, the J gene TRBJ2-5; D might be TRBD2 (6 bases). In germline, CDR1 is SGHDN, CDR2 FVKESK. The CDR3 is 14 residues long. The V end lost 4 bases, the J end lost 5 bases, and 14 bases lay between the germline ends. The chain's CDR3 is CASSRGLLRETQYF. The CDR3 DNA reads TGTGCCAGCAGCCGGGGACTTCTTAGGGAGACCCAGTACTTC.

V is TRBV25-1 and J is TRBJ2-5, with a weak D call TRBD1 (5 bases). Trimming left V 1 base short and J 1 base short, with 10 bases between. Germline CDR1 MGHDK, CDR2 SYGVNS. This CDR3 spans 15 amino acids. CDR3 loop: CASSESYQGQETQYF. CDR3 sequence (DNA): TGTGCCAGCAGTGAATCATACCAGGGCCAAGAGACCCAGTACTTC. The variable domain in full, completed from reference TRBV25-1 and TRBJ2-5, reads EADIYQTPRYLVIGTGKKITLECSQTMGHDKMYWYQQDPGMELHLIHYSYGVNSTEKGDLSSESTVSRIRTEHFPLTLESARPSHTSQYLCASSESYQGQETQYFGPGTRLLVL.

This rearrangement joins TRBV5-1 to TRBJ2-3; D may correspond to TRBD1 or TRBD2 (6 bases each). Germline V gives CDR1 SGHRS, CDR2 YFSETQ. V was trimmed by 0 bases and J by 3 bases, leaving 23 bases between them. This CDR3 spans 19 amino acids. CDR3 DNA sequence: TGCGCCAGCAGCTTGGCTGTTCCATTCGGAGGGGGAAGGACAGATACGCAGTATTTT. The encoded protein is CASSLAVPFGGGRTDTQYF. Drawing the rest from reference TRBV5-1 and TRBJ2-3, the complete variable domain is KAGVTQTPRYLIKTRGQQVTLSCSPISGHRSVSWYQQTPGQGLQFLFEYFSETQRNKGNFPGRFSGRQFSNSRSEMNVSTLELGDSALYLCASSLAVPFGGGRTDTQYFGPGTRLTVL.

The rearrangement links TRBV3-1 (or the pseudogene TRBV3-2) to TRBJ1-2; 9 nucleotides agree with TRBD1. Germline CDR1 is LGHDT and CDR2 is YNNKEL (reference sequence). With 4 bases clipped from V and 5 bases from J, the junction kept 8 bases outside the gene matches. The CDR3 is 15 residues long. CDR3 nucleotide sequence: TGTGCCAGCAGCCGAACAACAGGGGGCAAGTATGGCTACACCTTC. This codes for CASSRTTGGKYGYTF.

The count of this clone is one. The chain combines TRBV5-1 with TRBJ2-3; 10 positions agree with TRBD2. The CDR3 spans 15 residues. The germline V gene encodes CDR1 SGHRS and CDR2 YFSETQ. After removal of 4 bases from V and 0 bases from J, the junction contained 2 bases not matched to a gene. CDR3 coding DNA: TGCGCCAGCAGCCTAGCGGGGGCAAGCACAGATACGCAGTATTTT. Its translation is CASSLAGASTDTQYF.